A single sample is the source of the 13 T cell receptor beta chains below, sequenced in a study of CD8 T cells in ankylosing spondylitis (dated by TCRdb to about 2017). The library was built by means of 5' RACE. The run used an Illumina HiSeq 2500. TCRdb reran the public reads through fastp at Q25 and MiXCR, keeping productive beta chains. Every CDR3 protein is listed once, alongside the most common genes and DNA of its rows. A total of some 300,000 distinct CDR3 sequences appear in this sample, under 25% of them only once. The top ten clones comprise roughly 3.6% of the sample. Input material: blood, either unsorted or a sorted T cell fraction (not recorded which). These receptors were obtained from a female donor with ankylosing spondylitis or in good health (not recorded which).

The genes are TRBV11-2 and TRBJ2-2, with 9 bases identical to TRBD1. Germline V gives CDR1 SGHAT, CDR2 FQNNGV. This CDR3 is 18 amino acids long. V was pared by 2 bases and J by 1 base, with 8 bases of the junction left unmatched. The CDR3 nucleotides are TGTGCCAGCAGCTTAAAGGGGACAGGGTCGATGAACACCGGGGAGCTGTTTTTT. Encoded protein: CASSLKGTGSMNTGELFF.

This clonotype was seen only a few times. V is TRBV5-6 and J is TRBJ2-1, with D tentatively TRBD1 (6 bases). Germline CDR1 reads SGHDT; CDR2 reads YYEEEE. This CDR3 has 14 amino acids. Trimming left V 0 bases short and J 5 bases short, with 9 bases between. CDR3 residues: CASSLEGTNNEQFF. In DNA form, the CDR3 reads TGTGCCAGCAGCTTGGAGGGGACAAACAATGAGCAGTTCTTC.

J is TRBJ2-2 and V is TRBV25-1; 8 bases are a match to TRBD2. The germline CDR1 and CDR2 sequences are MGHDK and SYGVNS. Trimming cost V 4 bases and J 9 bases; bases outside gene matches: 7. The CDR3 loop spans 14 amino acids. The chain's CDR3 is CASSVREGPRELFF. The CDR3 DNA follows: TGTGCCAGCAGTGTACGGGAGGGTCCCAGGGAGCTGTTTTTT.

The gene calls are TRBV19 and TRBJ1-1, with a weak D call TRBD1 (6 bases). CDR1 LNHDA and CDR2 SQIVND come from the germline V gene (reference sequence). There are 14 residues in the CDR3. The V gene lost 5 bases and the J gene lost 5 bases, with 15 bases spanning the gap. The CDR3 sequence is CASSPYRGATEAFF. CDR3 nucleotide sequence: TGTGCCAGTAGTCCCTATCGGGGGGCGACTGAAGCTTTCTTT.

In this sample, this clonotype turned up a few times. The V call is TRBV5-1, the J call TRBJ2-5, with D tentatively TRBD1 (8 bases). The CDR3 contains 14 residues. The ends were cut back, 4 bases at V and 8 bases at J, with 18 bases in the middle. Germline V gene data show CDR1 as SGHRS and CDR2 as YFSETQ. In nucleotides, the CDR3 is TGCGCCAGCAGCAATACAGGGGGGGACCACACCCAGTACTTC. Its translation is CASSNTGGDHTQYF.

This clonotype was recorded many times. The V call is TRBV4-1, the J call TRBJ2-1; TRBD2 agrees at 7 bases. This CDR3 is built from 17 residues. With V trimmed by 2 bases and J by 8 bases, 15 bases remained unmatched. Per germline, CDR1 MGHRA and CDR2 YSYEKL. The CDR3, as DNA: TGCGCCAGCAGCCAACCCCAACTAGCGATTTCCCTTTATGAGCAGTTCTTC. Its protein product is CASSQPQLAISLYEQFF.

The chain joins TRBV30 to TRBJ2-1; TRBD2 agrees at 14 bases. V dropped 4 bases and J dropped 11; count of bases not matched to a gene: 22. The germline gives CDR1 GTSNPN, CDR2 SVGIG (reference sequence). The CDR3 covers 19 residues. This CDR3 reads CAWTKLGTSGSLYDIKQFF. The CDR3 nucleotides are TGTGCCTGGACCAAATTAGGGACTAGCGGGAGCCTTTACGATATAAAGCAGTTCTTC.

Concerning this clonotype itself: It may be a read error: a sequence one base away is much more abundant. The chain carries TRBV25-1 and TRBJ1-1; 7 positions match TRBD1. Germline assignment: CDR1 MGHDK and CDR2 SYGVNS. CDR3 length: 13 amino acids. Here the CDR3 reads CPSSSGGYTEAFF. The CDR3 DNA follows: TGTCCCAGCAGTTCAGGGGGGTATACTGAAGCTTTCTTT.

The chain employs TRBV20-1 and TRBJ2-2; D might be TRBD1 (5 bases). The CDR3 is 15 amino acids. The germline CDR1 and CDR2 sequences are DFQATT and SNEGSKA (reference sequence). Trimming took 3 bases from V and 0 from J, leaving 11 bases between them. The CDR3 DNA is TGCAGTGCTAGCGCAGGGAACTCGAACACCGGGGAGCTGTTTTTT. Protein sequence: CSASAGNSNTGELFF.

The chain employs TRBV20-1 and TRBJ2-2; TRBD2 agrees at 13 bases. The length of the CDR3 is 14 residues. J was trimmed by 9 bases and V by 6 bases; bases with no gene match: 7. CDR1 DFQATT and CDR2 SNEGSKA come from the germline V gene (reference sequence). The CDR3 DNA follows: TGCAGTGCCACTAGCGGGAGGGGTACCAGGGAGCTGTTTTTT. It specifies CSATSGRGTRELFF.

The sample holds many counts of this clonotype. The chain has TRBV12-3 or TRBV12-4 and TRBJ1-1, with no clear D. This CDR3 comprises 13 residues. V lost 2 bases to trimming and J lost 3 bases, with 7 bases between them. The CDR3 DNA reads TGTGCCAGCAGTTTATTGGGGTACACTGAAGCTTTCTTT. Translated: CASSLLGYTEAFF.

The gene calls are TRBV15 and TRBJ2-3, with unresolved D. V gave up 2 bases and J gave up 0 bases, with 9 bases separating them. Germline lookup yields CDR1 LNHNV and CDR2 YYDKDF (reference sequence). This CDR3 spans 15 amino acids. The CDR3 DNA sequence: TGTGCCACCAGCAGAAGGTCCACAAGCACAGATACGCAGTATTTT. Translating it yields CATSRRSTSTDTQYF.

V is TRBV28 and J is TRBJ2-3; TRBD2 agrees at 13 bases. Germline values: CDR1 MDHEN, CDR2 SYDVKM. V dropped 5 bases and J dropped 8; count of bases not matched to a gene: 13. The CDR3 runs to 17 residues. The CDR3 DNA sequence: TGTGCCAGCAGTCTTTTATGGGGACTAGCGGGATGGGGTACGCAGTATTTT. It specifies CASSLLWGLAGWGTQYF.